These 30 T cell receptor beta chains share one sample of origin, sequenced in a study of cytomegalovirus exposure and HLA in healthy donors. The PCR used 60 Vbeta and 13 Jbeta primers. TCRdb's copy holds only in-frame clones and misses some; the assay was immunoSEQ multiplex PCR. The repertoire has 120,000 or so clones, around 84% of them found once; the top ten carry 6.3%. The sample was PBMCs. These receptors were obtained from a woman between 40 and 55 years old in good health and CMV-seronegative.

In DNA, the CDR3 is TGTGCCAGCAGTGAATACCCGGGGAATGGCTACACCTTC. This codes for CASSEYPGNGYTF. This chain joins TRBV2 and TRBJ1-2; D unresolved. This CDR3 is 13 amino acids long. The V end lost 2 bases, the J end lost 6 bases, and 10 bases lay between the germline ends. CDR1 SNHLY and CDR2 FYNNEI come from the germline V gene.

The chain has TRBV18 and TRBJ2-7, with 9 bases fitting TRBD1. V was clipped by 4 bases and J by 3 bases; unmatched bases: 4. The CDR3 is 14 amino acids. From germline, CDR1 is KGHSH and CDR2 LQKENI. The CDR3 nucleotides are TGTGCCAGCTCACTGGGACAGGGCGTCTACGAGCAGTACTTC. It yields the protein CASSLGQGVYEQYF. Filled out from reference TRBV18 and TRBJ2-7, the complete variable domain reads NAGVMQNPRHLVRRRGQEARLRCSPMKGHSHVYWYRQLPEEGLKFMVYLQKENIIDESGMPKERFSAEFPKEGPSILRIQQVVRGDSAAYFCASSLGQGVYEQYFGPGTRLTVT.

The J gene is TRBJ2-2, the V gene TRBV7-9, with 7 bases fitting TRBD1. CDR3 length: 19 residues. V was pared by 1 base and J by 0 bases, with 11 bases of the junction left unmatched. Germline CDR1 is SEHNR and CDR2 is FQNEAQ (reference sequence). This CDR3 is CASSLVLNKGQANTGELFF. The CDR3 nucleotides are TGTGCCAGCAGCTTAGTCTTGAATAAAGGACAGGCGAACACCGGGGAGCTGTTTTTT.

This clone has just one count. This chain connects TRBV7-2 to TRBJ1-2; D unclear. Germline values: CDR1 SGHTA, CDR2 FQGNSA. V was pared by 2 bases and J by 4 bases, with 14 bases between. This CDR3 has 15 amino acids. The CDR3 DNA reads TGTGCCAGCAGCTTAATATCCTCCTTCTCCTATGGCTACACCTTC. This encodes CASSLISSFSYGYTF.

This clone came up a few times. The chain links TRBV6-1 to TRBJ1-1, with D perhaps TRBD1 (6 bases). Trimming cost V 6 bases and J 4 bases, with 6 bases left between them. CDR3 size: 11 residues. The germline gives CDR1 MNHNS, CDR2 SASEGT. For the CDR3, the DNA is TGTGCCAGCAGCAGGGGCACTGAAGCTTTCTTT. It codes for CASSRGTEAFF.

The chain recombines TRBV28 with TRBJ2-2; D remains unclear. The germline V and J ends were trimmed by 3 bases and 8 bases, with 13 bases remaining between them. CDR3 size: 14 residues. Germline values: CDR1 MDHEN, CDR2 SYDVKM. CDR3 residues: CASSFRQSRGELFF. CDR3 nucleotides: TGTGCCAGCAGTTTTCGCCAATCTCGGGGGGAGCTGTTTTTT. The full variable domain, rest sourced from reference TRBV28 and TRBJ2-2, is DVKVTQSSRYLVKRTGEKVFLECVQDMDHENMFWYRQDPGLGLRLIYFSYDVKMKEKGDIPEGYSVSREKKERFSLILESASTNQTSMYLCASSFRQSRGELFFGEGSRLTVL.

The gene calls are TRBV25-1 and TRBJ1-1; 7 bases are a match to TRBD1. The CDR3 runs 17 residues. Looked up from germline, CDR1 is MGHDK and CDR2 is SYGVNS. The ends lost 2 bases at V and 0 bases at J; junction bases unmatched: 9. The CDR3 protein is CASSERTGLRMNTEAFF. The CDR3 nucleotides are TGTGCCAGCAGTGAACGGACAGGTTTGAGGATGAACACTGAAGCTTTCTTT.

J is TRBJ2-7 and V is TRBV5-6; tentative D call: TRBD1 (6 bases). V was cut by 0 bases and J by 0 bases, with 7 bases left in between. This CDR3 contains 14 residues. Germline loops: CDR1 SGHDT, CDR2 YYEEEE. Here the CDR3 reads CASSLVRGSYEQYF. CDR3 bases: TGTGCCAGCAGCTTGGTCAGGGGCTCCTACGAGCAGTACTTC.

The chain uses TRBV28 and TRBJ1-1; D is unresolved. Trimming left V 1 base short and J 0 bases short, with 9 bases between. The CDR3 covers 15 residues. Germline V gene data show CDR1 as MDHEN and CDR2 as SYDVKM. The CDR3 sequence is CASSLFPGMNTEAFF. CDR3 sequence (DNA): TGTGCCAGCAGTTTATTTCCGGGGATGAACACTGAAGCTTTCTTT.

This clone has just one count. This sequence joins TRBV5-4 and TRBJ2-7, with 10 bases fitting TRBD2. Trimming took 3 bases from V and 4 from J; bases not matched to a gene: 10. The CDR3 is 16 residues long. Germline CDR1 SGHNT, CDR2 YYREEE (reference sequence). The CDR3 spells CASSSELLAGYYEQYF. For the CDR3, the DNA is TGTGCCAGCAGCTCAGAGCTACTAGCGGGGTATTACGAGCAGTACTTC.

The chain joins TRBV5-3 to TRBJ2-5; 15 bases match TRBD2. The DNA end favors TRBJ2-7, so the J call may be wrong. TRBV5-3 is an open reading frame whose function is uncertain. There are 18 residues in the CDR3. DNA for the CDR3: TGTGCCAGAAGCAGACCGGGACTAGCGGGAGGAACCGACTACGAGCAGTACTTC. Amino acid sequence: CARSRPGLAGGTDYEQYF.

V gene TRBV27 combines with J gene TRBJ2-1, with D possibly matching TRBD1 (6 bases). Germline V gene lookup returns CDR1 MNHEY and CDR2 SMNVEV (reference sequence). The V gene lost 5 bases and the J gene lost 10 bases, with 15 bases spanning the gap. The CDR3 runs 13 residues. This CDR3 is CASSPKGVGEQFF. DNA of the CDR3: TGTGCCAGCAGTCCTAAGGGGGTGGGGGAGCAGTTCTTC.

This chain joins TRBV15 and TRBJ1-4; the D gene is possibly TRBD1 (6 bases). Germline CDR1 LNHNV, CDR2 YYDKDF (reference sequence). V lost 0 bases and J lost 7, with 18 bases in between. This CDR3 region has 17 residues. Written as DNA, the CDR3 is TGTGCCACCAGCAGAGAGTCCCGAGCAGGGGATGGTGAAAAACTGTTTTTT. It yields the protein CATSRESRAGDGEKLFF.

V is TRBV7-6 and J is TRBJ2-1, with D unclear. The CDR3 is made up of 14 amino acids. From germline, CDR1 is SGHVS and CDR2 FNYEAQ. Between the trimmed V and J ends, which lost 3 bases and 2 bases, there was a span of 8 bases. The CDR3, as DNA: TGTGCCAGCAGCTTCGGGTCGACCTACAATGAGCAGTTCTTC. Encoded protein: CASSFGSTYNEQFF.

The gene calls are TRBV5-4 and TRBJ2-5; a possible D gene is TRBD2 (6 bases). CDR3 length: 16 residues. Trimming shortened V by 1 base and J by 4 bases, and 17 bases separated the two germline ends. The germline V gene has CDR1 SGHNT and CDR2 YYREEE (reference sequence). The CDR3 nucleotides read TGTGCCAGCAGCTTGACCGGGAGTGGCTGGAGAGAGACCCAGTACTTC. Amino acids: CASSLTGSGWRETQYF.

This rearrangement joins TRBV10-1 to TRBJ2-3; D is unresolved. Trimming left V 2 bases short and J 4 bases short, with 10 bases between. The CDR3 totals 14 residues. Per germline, CDR1 WNHNN and CDR2 SYGVQD (reference sequence). The CDR3 reads CASSEGGTADTQYF. In DNA form, the CDR3 reads TGCGCCAGCAGTGAGGGCGGAACGGCAGATACGCAGTATTTT.

This chain uses TRBV15 with TRBJ2-7; TRBD2 aligns across 10 bases. The V gene's germline CDR1 is LNHNV and CDR2 YYDKDF (reference sequence). V lost 4 bases to trimming and J lost 3 bases; unmatched junction nucleotides: 0. This CDR3 spans 13 amino acids. The CDR3 coding sequence is TGTGCCACCAGCATAGCGGGAGGCTACGAGCAGTACTTC. As protein: CATSIAGGYEQYF.

This clone was detected only once. The rearrangement uses TRBV7-2 and TRBJ2-7; 9 positions agree with TRBD1. J gave up 5 bases and V 1 base, and 6 bases lay outside the gene matches. Germline lookup yields CDR1 SGHTA and CDR2 FQGNSA. This CDR3 region has 15 residues. Here the CDR3 DNA reads TGTGCCAGCAGCTTAGTGTCCGGGACAGGGAACGAGCAGTACTTC. It translates to CASSLVSGTGNEQYF. The full variable domain, its missing parts supplied by reference TRBV7-2 and TRBJ2-7, is GAGVSQSPSNKVTEKGKDVELRCDPISGHTALYWYRQSLGQGLEFLIYFQGNSAPDKSGLPSDRFSAERTGGSVSTLTIQRTQQEDSAVYLCASSLVSGTGNEQYFGPGTRLTVT.

The chain employs TRBV19 and TRBJ2-7; D is perhaps TRBD1 (5 bases). The CDR3 loop spans 15 amino acids. Germline lookup yields CDR1 LNHDA and CDR2 SQIVND (reference sequence). V was clipped by 0 bases and J by 3 bases, with 12 bases between them. CDR3 nucleotide sequence: TGTGCCAGTAGTATAGATCAGGGTAGCAGCTACGAGCAGTACTTC. Amino acid sequence: CASSIDQGSSYEQYF.

This clone is a singleton in its sample. This chain connects TRBV11-3 to TRBJ2-7, with a possible D match to TRBD1 (5 bases). Trimming pared 2 bases from V and 7 bases from J, leaving 12 bases between. The CDR3 has 13 amino acids. Germline values: CDR1 SGHNT, CDR2 YENEEA. The CDR3 DNA sequence: TGTGCCAGCAGCTTAACAGGAGTGCGGGAGCAGTACTTC. Protein sequence: CASSLTGVREQYF. The full variable domain, its missing parts supplied by reference TRBV11-3 and TRBJ2-7, is EAGVVQSPRYKIIEKKQPVAFWCNPISGHNTLYWYLQNLGQGPELLIRYENEEAVDDSQLPKDRFSAERLKGVDSTLKIQPAELGDSAVYLCASSLTGVREQYFGPGTRLTVT.

CDR3 amino acids: CASSLLAGGPQEQYF. The CDR3 DNA sequence: TGTGCCAGCAGCCTCTTAGCGGGAGGGCCTCAAGAGCAGTACTTC. This rearrangement joins TRBV4-2 to TRBJ2-7; 11 nucleotides match TRBD2. The CDR3 is 15 amino acids. Per germline, CDR1 LGHNA and CDR2 YNFKEQ. Germline trimming cut 4 bases from V and 7 bases from J; bases unmatched to any gene: 9.

In this sample, this clone turned up a few times. The V gene is TRBV4-1, the J gene TRBJ2-7, with TRBD2 matching over 7 bases. This CDR3 region has 17 residues. In germline, CDR1 is MGHRA, CDR2 YSYEKL. V was clipped by 0 bases and J by 0 bases; unmatched bases: 8. This CDR3 reads CASSQDTSGDLSYEQYF. The CDR3 region has the DNA TGCGCCAGCAGCCAAGACACGAGCGGGGACCTCTCCTACGAGCAGTACTTC.

Comments on this clone: One end of the junction varies from germline; a read error may be responsible. The chain combines TRBV7-9 with TRBJ2-7; 12 positions agree with TRBD2. Germline CDR1 SEHNR, CDR2 FQNEAQ (reference sequence). The CDR3 length is 16 residues. The CDR3 bases are TGTTCCAGCAGCTTAGCCCAGACTAGCGGGAGTGACGAGCAGTACTTC. Translating it yields CSSSLAQTSGSDEQYF.

The V call is TRBV10-1, the J call TRBJ1-2, with D maybe TRBD1 (6 bases). Germline lookup yields CDR1 WNHNN and CDR2 SYGVQD (reference sequence). There are 13 residues in the CDR3. Trimming removed 0 bases from V and 8 bases from J, with 10 bases in between. CDR3 DNA: TGCGCCAGCAGTGAGTCGGGGACATCGGGCTACACCTTC. Its protein is CASSESGTSGYTF.

The chain joins TRBV7-2 to TRBJ2-7; tentatively, D is TRBD2 (6 bases). Germline V gene data show CDR1 as SGHTA and CDR2 as FQGNSA. The CDR3 spans 14 residues. The V gene lost 3 bases and the J gene lost 6 bases, with 15 bases spanning the gap. CDR3 sequence (DNA): TGTGCCAGCAGCTTTTCTCGGGAGTCCGGCGAGCAGTACTTC. Translation gives CASSFSRESGEQYF.

This clone was observed once. This chain uses TRBV19 with TRBJ1-2; weak D call: TRBD1 (5 bases). The CDR3 is made up of 14 amino acids. Trimming removed 5 bases at V and 8 bases at J, with 18 bases between. From germline, CDR1 is LNHDA and CDR2 SQIVND (reference sequence). CDR3: CASSAETVLVGYTF. CDR3 nucleotide sequence: TGTGCCAGTAGTGCCGAGACAGTTTTGGTCGGCTACACCTTC.

The rearrangement uses TRBV5-6 and TRBJ1-2, with 11 bases lining up with TRBD1. Germline V gene sequence: CDR1 SGHDT, CDR2 YYEEEE. Trimming at V came to 5 bases and at J to 8 bases, leaving 20 bases not matched to a gene. CDR3 length equals 18 residues. In nucleotides, the CDR3 is TGTGCCAGCAGTACCGTGGGACAGGGGGTCTATTCCCCTTGGGGCTACACCTTC. Its protein is CASSTVGQGVYSPWGYTF.

This clone was seen a few times. The CDR3 loop reads CASSQGTGNQPQHF. The CDR3 DNA is TGTGCCAGCAGTCAAGGAACGGGAAATCAGCCCCAGCATTTT. This chain uses TRBV7-9 with TRBJ1-5; D unresolved. This CDR3 comprises 14 residues. The germline CDR1 and CDR2 sequences are SEHNR and FQNEAQ (reference sequence). V was shortened by 6 bases and J by 4 bases, with 13 bases between the two germline ends.

This chain uses TRBV6-1 with TRBJ2-6; D call uncertain. The CDR3 is 14 residues long. Germline V CDR1 and CDR2: MNHNS, SASEGT. Trimming cost V 8 bases and J 1 base, with 9 bases left between them. CDR3 loop: CASVFQSGANVLTF. CDR3 sequence (DNA): TGTGCCAGCGTTTTCCAATCTGGGGCCAACGTCCTGACTTTC.

V and J are TRBV7-2 and TRBJ1-3, with D unresolved. The germline V gene encodes CDR1 SGHTA and CDR2 FQGNSA. Trimming cost V 5 bases and J 0 bases, with 17 bases left between them. CDR3 size: 17 residues. This CDR3 reads CASSPTAIRSSGNTIYF. The CDR3 DNA reads as TGTGCCAGCAGCCCTACCGCTATAAGGAGCTCTGGAAACACCATATATTTT.